These 23 T cell receptor beta chains share one sample of origin, sequenced in a study of CXCR4 blockade with PD-1 therapy in pancreatic cancer. Assay: immunoSEQ multiplex PCR; the TCRdb copy retains only in-frame clones and omits some. The repertoire holds some 8,000 clones, with 50% to 75% as singletons. Sequencing was carried out using tumor tissue. The receptors derive from a human donor with pancreatic ductal adenocarcinoma.

The V call is TRBV6-8, the J call TRBJ2-2; 7 bases fit TRBD1. The trim removed 7 bases at V and 5 bases at J, leaving 10 bases unmatched. CDR1 and CDR2 (germline): MNHGY, SAAAGT. The CDR3 is 15 residues long. The CDR3 protein is CASIPGQKVTGELFF. The CDR3 coding sequence is TGTGCCAGCATACCGGGACAGAAGGTTACCGGGGAGCTGTTTTTT.

In its sample, this clone was seen a few times. This chain joins TRBV6-8 and TRBJ1-1, with no clear D. The CDR3 has 12 amino acids. V was clipped by 4 bases and J by 6 bases, with 9 bases between them. Per germline, CDR1 MNHGY and CDR2 SAAAGT. CDR3 residues: CASSSASSEAFF. The CDR3 region has the DNA TGTGCCAGCAGTTCCGCGTCTTCTGAAGCTTTCTTT.

In its sample, this clone was seen a few times. The chain combines TRBV30 with TRBJ2-3; 9 bases match TRBD2. The CDR3 is made up of 15 amino acids. Looked up from germline, CDR1 is GTSNPN and CDR2 is SVGIG (reference sequence). V gave up 5 bases and J gave up 7 bases; unmatched junction bases: 13. Here the CDR3 DNA reads TGTGCCTGGGCCCCTGGGCGGGGGGGCTTCAATACGCAGTATTTT. Translating it yields CAWAPGRGGFNTQYF.

V usage is TRBV19 and J usage is TRBJ2-7; 8 nucleotides line up with TRBD1. The V gene's germline CDR1 is LNHDA and CDR2 SQIVND (reference sequence). V trimming: 1 base; J trimming: 1 base; junction bases outside the gene matches: 6. This CDR3 spans 16 amino acids. The CDR3 DNA sequence: TGTGCCAGTAGTATAGGCCGGGACAGGCCTTCCTACGAGCAGTACTTC. It translates to CASSIGRDRPSYEQYF.

The count of this clone is one. The chain couples TRBV25-1 to TRBJ1-5, with 7 bases matching TRBD1. This CDR3 comprises 14 residues. V lost 4 bases and J lost 4; bases outside the gene matches: 4. Germline CDR1 is MGHDK and CDR2 is SYGVNS. The CDR3 reads CASSAATGNQPQHF. The CDR3 DNA sequence: TGTGCCAGCAGTGCCGCGACAGGGAATCAGCCCCAGCATTTT.

This clone was seen only a few times. The V call is TRBV9, the J call TRBJ1-3, with D uncertain. Germline V CDR1 and CDR2: SGDLS, YYNGEE. This CDR3 region has 15 residues. V was pared by 3 bases and J by 4 bases, with 14 bases between. The DNA of the CDR3 is TGTGCCAGCAGCGGAGGGAGGGCTGCCGGAAACACCATATATTTT. It is translated as CASSGGRAAGNTIYF.

This clone was counted a few times. The chain couples TRBV18 to TRBJ2-1; 8 nucleotides line up with TRBD1. Per the germline V gene, CDR1 is KGHSH and CDR2 is LQKENI. The V and J ends lost 5 bases and 7 bases, in that order; junction bases with no gene match: 4. The CDR3 consists of 13 residues. CDR3: CASSSDRANEQFF. CDR3 nucleotide sequence: TGTGCCAGCTCATCGGACAGGGCTAATGAGCAGTTCTTC.

This clone was detected only a few times. V gene TRBV6-8 combines with J gene TRBJ2-2; unclear D gene. V shed 4 bases and J shed 5 bases, with 8 bases lying between them. The germline CDR1 and CDR2 sequences are MNHGY and SAAAGT. The CDR3 has 13 amino acids. The DNA for the CDR3 is TGTGCCAGCAGTTTCCATATGACCGGGGAGCTGTTTTTT. Its translation: CASSFHMTGELFF.

The gene calls are TRBV18 and TRBJ2-3; 7 bases line up with TRBD1. The V gene's germline CDR1 is KGHSH and CDR2 LQKENI. The V segment lost 3 bases and the J segment 4 bases; nucleotides outside the gene matches: 4. The CDR3 runs 14 residues. The CDR3 DNA reads TGTGCCAGCTCACCTCAGGGGGTCGCAGATACGCAGTATTTT. The encoded protein is CASSPQGVADTQYF. Drawing the rest from reference TRBV18 and TRBJ2-3, the complete variable domain is NAGVMQNPRHLVRRRGQEARLRCSPMKGHSHVYWYRQLPEEGLKFMVYLQKENIIDESGMPKERFSAEFPKEGPSILRIQQVVRGDSAAYFCASSPQGVADTQYFGPGTRLTVL.

This clone was observed a handful of times. The rearrangement uses TRBV29-1 and TRBJ2-5; D may be TRBD1 (5 bases). V was cut by 6 bases and J by 0 bases, with 8 bases left in between. The CDR3 contains 12 residues. CDR1 is SQVTM and CDR2 is ANQGSEA in the germline V gene. The CDR3 region has the DNA TGCAGCGTGACAGAGTACCAAGAGACCCAGTACTTC. This codes for CSVTEYQETQYF.

The chain recombines TRBV9 with TRBJ2-6; D ambiguous. Germline V CDR1 and CDR2: SGDLS, YYNGEE. Trimming shortened V by 0 bases and J by 1 base, and 5 bases separated the two germline ends. This CDR3 is 15 amino acids long. The CDR3, as DNA: TGTGCCAGCAGCGTAGGTAGTTCTGGGGCCAACGTCCTGACTTTC. Encoded protein: CASSVGSSGANVLTF.

The rearrangement joins TRBV18 to TRBJ2-7; D not resolved. Germline V gives CDR1 KGHSH, CDR2 LQKENI. The CDR3 has 15 amino acids. The V and J ends lost 0 bases and 3 bases respectively, with 12 bases between them. The CDR3 bases are TGTGCCAGCTCACCACCGTCCCTAGTGGGCTACGAGCAGTACTTC. Encoded protein: CASSPPSLVGYEQYF.

Points on this clone: The read ends 1 residue shy of where the CDR3 ends; the end is completed using the germline J gene. This chain connects TRBV6-1 to TRBJ2-7; D is ambiguous. This CDR3 region has 13 residues. V was shortened by 1 base and J by 1 base, with 5 bases between the two germline ends. Per germline, CDR1 MNHNS and CDR2 SASEGT. CDR3 residues: CASSEELSYEQYF. The CDR3 DNA, read in part, is TGTGCCAGCAGTGAAGAACTTTCCTACGAGCAGTAC.

The sample holds one count of this clone. The V call is TRBV29-1, the J call TRBJ1-4; possibly TRBD1 for D (6 bases). V was trimmed by 6 bases and J by 0 bases, leaving 17 bases between them. CDR3 length: 16 residues. Germline CDR1 reads SQVTM; CDR2 reads ANQGSEA. The chain's CDR3 is CSVRGGSVATNEKLFF. In DNA, the CDR3 is TGCAGCGTGAGGGGGGGCTCAGTTGCAACTAATGAAAAACTGTTTTTT.

The chain uses TRBV15 and TRBJ2-2; possible D gene TRBD2, 5 bases. V was shortened by 2 bases and J by 3 bases, with 10 bases between the two germline ends. This CDR3 is 15 amino acids long. Per the germline V gene, CDR1 is LNHNV and CDR2 is YYDKDF (reference sequence). The CDR3 loop is CATSRSRGYTGELFF. The CDR3 coding sequence is TGTGCCACCAGCAGAAGCCGGGGATACACCGGGGAGCTGTTTTTT.

The chain is built from TRBV19 and TRBJ2-7; possibly TRBD1 for D (6 bases). The CDR3 has 15 residues. The V end lost 9 bases, the J end lost 0 bases, and 18 bases lay between the germline ends. Germline V CDR1 and CDR2: LNHDA, SQIVND (reference sequence). CDR3 DNA sequence: TGTGCCAGCGCCTCTGAAATAGGGGGCTCCTACGAGCAGTACTTC. It yields the protein CASASEIGGSYEQYF.

The chain recombines TRBV19 with TRBJ1-3; 12 bases align to TRBD1. Trimming at V came to 9 bases and at J to 5 bases, leaving 8 bases not matched to a gene. CDR3 length: 15 residues. Germline V CDR1 and CDR2: LNHDA, SQIVND (reference sequence). CDR3: CASPGTGGPRNTIYF. The DNA for the CDR3 is TGTGCCAGCCCCGGGACAGGGGGCCCTCGAAACACCATATATTTT.

This clone is labeled as medium-sized. This chain joins TRBV11-3 and TRBJ1-3; D is undetermined. This CDR3 comprises 15 residues. Trimming cost V 5 bases and J 0 bases, with 11 bases left between them. The germline CDR1 and CDR2 sequences are SGHNT and YENEEA. CDR3 in amino acids: CASSNGRSSGNTIYF. CDR3 nucleotides: TGTGCCAGCAGCAACGGCCGGAGCTCTGGAAACACCATATATTTT.

The V gene is TRBV18, the J gene TRBJ2-7; D gene uncertain. Germline V gives CDR1 KGHSH, CDR2 LQKENI. Trimming removed 0 bases at V and 2 bases at J, with 11 bases between. CDR3 length equals 15 residues. In DNA form, the CDR3 reads TGTGCCAGCTCACCACCCGTTTCTCCAACCTACGAGCAGTACTTC. This gives the protein CASSPPVSPTYEQYF.

CDR3 sequence (DNA): TGTGCCAGCAGCCTCATCGGGAGGGGTGATGAGCAGTTCTTC. Its translation: CASSLIGRGDEQFF. The V and J genes are TRBV7-6 and TRBJ2-1, with 8 bases fitting TRBD2. The ends lost 5 bases at V and 8 bases at J; junction bases unmatched: 8. Per germline, CDR1 SGHVS and CDR2 FNYEAQ. The CDR3 contains 14 residues.

CDR3 protein: CASSLRDRGYYNEQFF. In nucleotides, the CDR3 is TGTGCCAGCAGCCTACGGGACAGGGGCTACTACAATGAGCAGTTCTTC. The chain recombines TRBV7-5 with TRBJ2-1; the D call of TRBD1 is as the table states it, not checked on the DNA. TRBV7-5 is reported as a pseudogene. The CDR3 has 16 amino acids.

The chain is built from TRBV15 and TRBJ2-7, with TRBD1 matching 10 bases. CDR1 is LNHNV, CDR2 YYDKDF, per germline (reference sequence). This CDR3 is 14 amino acids long. J lost 4 bases, V lost 4 bases, and 4 bases had no gene match. CDR3 sequence reads: CATSKRTGGYEQYF. CDR3 in DNA: TGTGCCACCAGCAAAAGGACAGGGGGTTACGAGCAGTACTTC. The variable domain in full, completed from reference TRBV15 and TRBJ2-7, reads DAMVIQNPRYQVTQFGKPVTLSCSQTLNHNVMYWYQQKSSQAPKLLFHYYDKDFNNEADTPDNFQSRRPNTSFCFLDIRSPGLGDTAMYLCATSKRTGGYEQYFGPGTRLTVT.

The V call is TRBV25-1, the J call TRBJ2-5; D remains unclear. Trimming took off 1 base at V and 4 bases at J, with 7 bases between the two ends. There are 13 residues in the CDR3. The V gene's germline CDR1 is MGHDK and CDR2 SYGVNS. DNA for the CDR3: TGTGCCAGCAGTGAATTCGGCTTAGAGACCCAGTACTTC. This translates into CASSEFGLETQYF.